Listed below are T cell receptor beta chains from one sample, sequenced in a study of siplizumab effects on memory and regulatory T cells. This table comes from immunoSEQ multiplex PCR, and its TCRdb copy is limited to in-frame clones, with some not included. The sample includes 90,000 to 140,000 clones, roughly 91% of them seen just once. Sequenced material: CD4+ T cells sorted from blood. The receptor source for this set is a human donor in good health. Each CDR3 is given with its conserved first and last residue. Each record gives: V gene, clone size, D gene, J gene, CDR3 protein, CDR3 DNA. A D gene is named only where the DNA matches it firmly. Clone size is not always given. Where it is, it says once, few, many or a class for expanded clones.

V gene: TRBV10-3
clone size: .
D gene: TRBD2
J gene: TRBJ2-1
CDR3 protein: CAISELERGGLDEQFF
CDR3 DNA: TGTGCCATCAGTGAGTTGGAGCGGGGGGGCCTCGATGAGCAGTTCTTC

V gene: TRBV25-1
clone size: .
D gene: .
J gene: TRBJ2-7
CDR3 protein: CASSEYQERPTRQYF
CDR3 DNA: TGTGCCAGCAGTGAATATCAGGAGCGGCCTACGAGGCAGTACTTC

V gene: TRBV10-2
clone size: .
D gene: .
J gene: TRBJ2-7
CDR3 protein: CASSRSYEQYF
CDR3 DNA: TGCGCCAGCAGCCGATCCTACGAGCAGTACTTC

V gene: TRBV9
clone size: .
D gene: TRBD2
J gene: TRBJ2-1
CDR3 protein: CASSPRLAEHNEQFF
CDR3 DNA: TGTGCCAGCAGCCCGCGACTAGCGGAGCACAATGAGCAGTTCTTC

V gene: TRBV5-4
clone size: .
D gene: .
J gene: TRBJ2-1
CDR3 protein: CASSPMGVNNEQFF
CDR3 DNA: TGTGCCAGCAGCCCTATGGGGGTCAACAATGAGCAGTTCTTC

V gene: TRBV6-6
clone size: once
D gene: TRBD1
J gene: TRBJ1-1
CDR3 protein: CASSYDRVDTEAFF
CDR3 DNA: TGTGCCAGCAGTTATGACAGGGTCGACACTGAAGCTTTCTTT

V gene: TRBV30
clone size: .
D gene: .
J gene: TRBJ2-3
CDR3 protein: CAWSDTLGDTQYF
CDR3 DNA: TGTGCCTGGAGTGACACGTTGGGAGATACGCAGTATTTT

V gene: TRBV10-3
clone size: .
D gene: TRBD1
J gene: TRBJ2-7
CDR3 protein: CAISGLTGGREQYF
CDR3 DNA: TGTGCCATCAGTGGCTTGACAGGGGGCCGCGAGCAGTACTTC

V gene: TRBV2
clone size: .
D gene: TRBD1
J gene: TRBJ1-5
CDR3 protein: CASGQGAESNQPQHF
CDR3 DNA: TGTGCCTCGGGACAGGGGGCGGAGAGCAATCAGCCCCAGCATTTT

V gene: TRBV11-2
clone size: once
D gene: .
J gene: TRBJ1-2
CDR3 protein: CASSAMEGWQGYTF
CDR3 DNA: TGTGCCAGCAGCGCGATGGAGGGATGGCAAGGCTACACCTTC

V gene: TRBV7-9
clone size: .
D gene: .
J gene: TRBJ1-4
CDR3 protein: CASSPGAVFNEKLFF
CDR3 DNA: TGTGCCAGCAGCCCGGGGGCGGTTTTTAATGAAAAACTGTTTTTT

V gene: TRBV7-9
clone size: .
D gene: .
J gene: TRBJ2-7
CDR3 protein: CASSPRRGKGYEQYF
CDR3 DNA: TGTGCCAGCAGCCCCCGCCGGGGGAAGGGGTACGAGCAGTACTTC

V gene: TRBV15
clone size: .
D gene: .
J gene: TRBJ1-2
CDR3 protein: CATSNRQDSYGYTF
CDR3 DNA: TGTGCCACCAGCAACCGGCAGGACAGTTATGGCTACACCTTC

V gene: TRBV6-5
clone size: .
D gene: .
J gene: TRBJ2-7
CDR3 protein: CASSYLGGEQYF
CDR3 DNA: TGTGCCAGCAGTTACCTAGGGGGCGAGCAGTACTTC

V gene: TRBV11-3
clone size: .
D gene: .
J gene: TRBJ2-7
CDR3 protein: CASSLVGGTGEQYF
CDR3 DNA: TGTGCCAGCAGCCTAGTCGGTGGGACGGGCGAGCAGTACTTC

V gene: TRBV19
clone size: .
D gene: TRBD2
J gene: TRBJ2-1
CDR3 protein: CASSIQLAGVNNEQFF
CDR3 DNA: TGTGCCAGTAGTATACAGCTAGCGGGAGTAAACAATGAGCAGTTCTTC

V gene: TRBV16
clone size: once
D gene: .
J gene: TRBJ1-2
CDR3 protein: CASSAIPGTSSYGYTF
CDR3 DNA: TGTGCCAGCAGCGCCATCCCCGGGACATCATCCTATGGCTACACCTTC

V gene: TRBV19
clone size: .
D gene: .
J gene: TRBJ2-1
CDR3 protein: CASKGGGSSYNEQFF
CDR3 DNA: TGTGCCAGTAAAGGGGGAGGGAGCTCCTACAATGAGCAGTTCTTC

V gene: TRBV5-1
clone size: .
D gene: .
J gene: TRBJ2-7
CDR3 protein: CASSFKGSPDPYEQYF
CDR3 DNA: TGCGCCAGCAGCTTTAAGGGGTCCCCGGACCCCTACGAGCAGTACTTC

V gene: TRBV18
clone size: .
D gene: TRBD1
J gene: TRBJ1-2
CDR3 protein: CASSPGTEPNYGYTF
CDR3 DNA: TGTGCCAGCTCACCCGGGACAGAACCTAACTATGGCTACACCTTC

V gene: TRBV5-5
clone size: .
D gene: .
J gene: TRBJ1-1
CDR3 protein: CASSLVGQNTEAFF
CDR3 DNA: TGTGCCAGCAGCTTGGTGGGACAGAACACTGAAGCTTTCTTT

V gene: TRBV2
clone size: .
D gene: TRBD1
J gene: TRBJ1-5
CDR3 protein: CASSPDRGAQYNQPQHF
CDR3 DNA: TGTGCCAGCAGTCCTGACAGGGGGGCTCAATACAATCAGCCCCAGCATTTT

V gene: TRBV30
clone size: .
D gene: .
J gene: TRBJ1-1
CDR3 protein: CAWSERTEAFF
CDR3 DNA: TGTGCCTGGAGTGAGAGGACTGAAGCTTTCTTT